This record looks at one T cell receptor (beta chain) sequence and its context. Its cognate antigen is unknown. The data were taken from a study of T cell responses to AZD1222 COVID-19 vaccine. General study findings and limits: After the peak T cell response, and only then, were repertoires sampled. A mostly white British donor set with more females was recruited, and clonal diversity was possibly underestimated. Among AZD1222 vaccinees, only six or seven were seropositive at baseline.

Clones were sequenced by immunoSEQ multiplex PCR, and TCRdb holds only the in-frame ones, with some missing. The data hold roughly 200,000 clones, with over 80% observed a single time. CDR3 length equals 15 residues. Looked up from germline, CDR1 is WNHNN and CDR2 is SYGVQD (reference sequence). Trimming cost V 7 bases and J 6 bases; bases outside gene matches: 11. The chain uses TRBV10-1 and TRBJ1-1, with 10 bases fitting TRBD1. The clonotype originates from an adult who received the MenACWY meningococcal vaccine as a control. The sequences come from peripheral blood, collected 28 days after the second dose of the MenACWY control vaccine. CDR3 bases: TGCGCCAGCACCTCCGGGACAGGGGATCACGCTGAAGCTTTCTTT. Protein sequence: CASTSGTGDHAEAFF.